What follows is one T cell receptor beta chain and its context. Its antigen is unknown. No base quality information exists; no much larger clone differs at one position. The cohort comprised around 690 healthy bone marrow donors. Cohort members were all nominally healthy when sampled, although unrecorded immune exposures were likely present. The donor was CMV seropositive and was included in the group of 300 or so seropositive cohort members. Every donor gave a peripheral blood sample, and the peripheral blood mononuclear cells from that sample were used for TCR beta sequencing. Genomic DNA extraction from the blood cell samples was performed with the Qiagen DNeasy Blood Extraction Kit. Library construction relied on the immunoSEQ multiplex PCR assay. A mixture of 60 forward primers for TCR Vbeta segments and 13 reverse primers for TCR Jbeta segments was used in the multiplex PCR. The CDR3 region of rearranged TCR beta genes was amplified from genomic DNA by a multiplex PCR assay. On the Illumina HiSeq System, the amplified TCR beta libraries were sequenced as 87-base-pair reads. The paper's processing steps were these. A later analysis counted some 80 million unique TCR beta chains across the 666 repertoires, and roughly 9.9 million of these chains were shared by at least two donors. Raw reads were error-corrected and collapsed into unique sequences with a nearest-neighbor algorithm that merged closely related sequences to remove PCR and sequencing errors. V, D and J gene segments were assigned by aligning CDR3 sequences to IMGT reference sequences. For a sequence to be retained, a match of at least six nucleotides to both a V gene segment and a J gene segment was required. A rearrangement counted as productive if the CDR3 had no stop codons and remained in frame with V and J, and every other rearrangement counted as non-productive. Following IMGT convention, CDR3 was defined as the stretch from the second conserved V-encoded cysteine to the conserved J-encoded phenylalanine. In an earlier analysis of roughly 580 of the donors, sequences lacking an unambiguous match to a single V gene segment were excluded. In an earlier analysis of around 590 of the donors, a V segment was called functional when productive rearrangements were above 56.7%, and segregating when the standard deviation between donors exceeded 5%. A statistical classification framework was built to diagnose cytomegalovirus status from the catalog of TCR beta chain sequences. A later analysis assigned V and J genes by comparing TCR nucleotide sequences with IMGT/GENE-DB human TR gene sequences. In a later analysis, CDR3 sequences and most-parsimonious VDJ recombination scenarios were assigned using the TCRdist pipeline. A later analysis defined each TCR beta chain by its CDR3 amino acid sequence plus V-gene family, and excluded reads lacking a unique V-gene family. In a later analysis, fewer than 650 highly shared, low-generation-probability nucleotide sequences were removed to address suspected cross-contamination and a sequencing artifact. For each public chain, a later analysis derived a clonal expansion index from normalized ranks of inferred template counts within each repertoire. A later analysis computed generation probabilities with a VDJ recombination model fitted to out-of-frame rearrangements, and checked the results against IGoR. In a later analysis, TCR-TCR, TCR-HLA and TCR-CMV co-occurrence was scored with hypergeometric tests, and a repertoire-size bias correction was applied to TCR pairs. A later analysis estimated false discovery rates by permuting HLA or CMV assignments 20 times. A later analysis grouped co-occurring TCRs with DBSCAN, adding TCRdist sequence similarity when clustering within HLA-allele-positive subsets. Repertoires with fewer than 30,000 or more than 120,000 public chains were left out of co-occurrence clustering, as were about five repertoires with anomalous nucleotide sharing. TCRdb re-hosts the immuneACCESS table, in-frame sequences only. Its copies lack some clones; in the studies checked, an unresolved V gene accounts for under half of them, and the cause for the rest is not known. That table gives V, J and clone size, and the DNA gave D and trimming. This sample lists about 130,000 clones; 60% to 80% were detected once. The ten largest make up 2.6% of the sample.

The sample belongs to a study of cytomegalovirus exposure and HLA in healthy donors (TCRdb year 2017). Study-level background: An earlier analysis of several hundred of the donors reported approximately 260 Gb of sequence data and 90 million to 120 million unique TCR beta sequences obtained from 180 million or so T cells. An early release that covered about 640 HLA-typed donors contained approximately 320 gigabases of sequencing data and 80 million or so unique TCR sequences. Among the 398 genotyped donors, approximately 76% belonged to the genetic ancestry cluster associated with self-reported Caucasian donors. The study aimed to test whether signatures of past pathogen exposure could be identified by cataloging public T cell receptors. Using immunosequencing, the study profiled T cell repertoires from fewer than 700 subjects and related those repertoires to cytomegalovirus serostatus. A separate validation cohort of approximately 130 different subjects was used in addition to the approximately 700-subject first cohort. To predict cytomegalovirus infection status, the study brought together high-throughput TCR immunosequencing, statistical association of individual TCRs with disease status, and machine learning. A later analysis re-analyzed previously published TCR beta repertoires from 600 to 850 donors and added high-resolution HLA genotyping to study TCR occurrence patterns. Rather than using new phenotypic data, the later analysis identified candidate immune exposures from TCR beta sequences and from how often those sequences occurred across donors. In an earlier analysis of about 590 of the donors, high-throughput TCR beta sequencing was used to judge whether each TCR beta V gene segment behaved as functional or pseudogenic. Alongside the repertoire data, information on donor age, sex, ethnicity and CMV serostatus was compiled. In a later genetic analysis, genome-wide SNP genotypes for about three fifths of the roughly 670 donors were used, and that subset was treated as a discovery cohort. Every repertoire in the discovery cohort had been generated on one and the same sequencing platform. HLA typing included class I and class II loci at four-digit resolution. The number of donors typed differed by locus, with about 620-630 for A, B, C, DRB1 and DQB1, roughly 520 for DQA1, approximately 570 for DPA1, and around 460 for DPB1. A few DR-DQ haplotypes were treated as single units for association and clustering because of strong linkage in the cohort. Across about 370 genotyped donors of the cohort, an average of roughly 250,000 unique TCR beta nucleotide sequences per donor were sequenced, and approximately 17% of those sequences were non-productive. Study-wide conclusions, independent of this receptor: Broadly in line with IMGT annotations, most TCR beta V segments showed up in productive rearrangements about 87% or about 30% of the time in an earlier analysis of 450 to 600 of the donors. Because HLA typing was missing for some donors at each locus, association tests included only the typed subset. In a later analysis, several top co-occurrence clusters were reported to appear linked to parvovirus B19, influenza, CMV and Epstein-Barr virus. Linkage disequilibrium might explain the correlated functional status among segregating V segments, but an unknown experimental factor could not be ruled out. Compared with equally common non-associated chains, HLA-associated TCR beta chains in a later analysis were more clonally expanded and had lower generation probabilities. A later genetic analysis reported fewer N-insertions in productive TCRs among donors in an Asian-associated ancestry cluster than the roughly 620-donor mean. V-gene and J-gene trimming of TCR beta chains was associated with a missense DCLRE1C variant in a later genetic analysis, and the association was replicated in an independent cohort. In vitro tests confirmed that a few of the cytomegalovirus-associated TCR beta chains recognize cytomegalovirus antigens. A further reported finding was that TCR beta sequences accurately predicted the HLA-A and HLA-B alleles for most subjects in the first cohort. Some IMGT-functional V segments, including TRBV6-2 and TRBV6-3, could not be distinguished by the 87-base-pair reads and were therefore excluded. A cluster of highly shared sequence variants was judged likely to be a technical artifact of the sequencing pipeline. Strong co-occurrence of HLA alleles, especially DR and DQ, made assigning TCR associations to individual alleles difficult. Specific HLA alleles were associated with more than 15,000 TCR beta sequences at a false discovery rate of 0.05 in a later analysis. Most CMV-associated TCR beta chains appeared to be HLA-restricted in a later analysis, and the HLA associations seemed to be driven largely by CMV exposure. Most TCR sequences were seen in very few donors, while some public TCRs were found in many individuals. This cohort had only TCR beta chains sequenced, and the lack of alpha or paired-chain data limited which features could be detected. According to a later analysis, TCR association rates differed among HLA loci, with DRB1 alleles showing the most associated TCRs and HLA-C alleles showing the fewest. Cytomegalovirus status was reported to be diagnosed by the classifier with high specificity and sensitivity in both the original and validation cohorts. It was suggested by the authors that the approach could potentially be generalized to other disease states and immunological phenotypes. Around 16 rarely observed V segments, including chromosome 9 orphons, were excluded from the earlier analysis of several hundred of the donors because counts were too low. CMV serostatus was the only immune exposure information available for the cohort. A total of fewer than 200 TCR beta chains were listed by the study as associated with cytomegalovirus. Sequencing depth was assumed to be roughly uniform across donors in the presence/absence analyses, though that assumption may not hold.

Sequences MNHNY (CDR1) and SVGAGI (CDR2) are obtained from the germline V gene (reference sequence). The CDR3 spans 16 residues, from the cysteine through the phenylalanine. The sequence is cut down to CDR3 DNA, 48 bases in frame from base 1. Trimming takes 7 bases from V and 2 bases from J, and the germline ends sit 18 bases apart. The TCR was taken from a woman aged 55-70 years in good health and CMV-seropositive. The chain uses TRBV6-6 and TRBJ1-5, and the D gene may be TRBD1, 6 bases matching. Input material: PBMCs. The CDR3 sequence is CASTSTQGFRNQPQHF. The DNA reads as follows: TGTGCCAGCACCTCAACCCAGGGGTTTCGCAATCAGCCCCAGCATTTT.